The T cell receptor beta chain described here comes from a study of neoadjuvant anti-PD-1 for oral cavity cancer. The wider study: Patients without progression got a fourth dose around day 43.

Germline V gene data show CDR1 as SGHVS and CDR2 as FNYEAQ. Trimming cost V 2 bases and J 10 bases, with 9 bases left between them. The CDR3 is 13 amino acids. This table comes from immunoSEQ multiplex PCR, and its TCRdb copy is limited to in-frame clones, with some not included. In the table there are approximately 10,000 clones, roughly two thirds of which are singletons. Described time point: after neoadjuvant nivolumab, at surgical resection. Stage II-IVA oral cavity squamous cell carcinoma was new and untreated by systemic or radiation therapy. The material sequenced was PBMCs, taken after nivolumab (anti-PD-1) treatment. This clonotype was sampled from a person aged 40-85 years with oral cavity squamous cell carcinoma. The V call is TRBV7-6, the J call TRBJ1-6; D call uncertain. The CDR3 protein is CASSLSPRSPLHF. The CDR3 DNA reads as TGTGCCAGCAGCTTATCGCCCCGATCACCCCTCCACTTT.